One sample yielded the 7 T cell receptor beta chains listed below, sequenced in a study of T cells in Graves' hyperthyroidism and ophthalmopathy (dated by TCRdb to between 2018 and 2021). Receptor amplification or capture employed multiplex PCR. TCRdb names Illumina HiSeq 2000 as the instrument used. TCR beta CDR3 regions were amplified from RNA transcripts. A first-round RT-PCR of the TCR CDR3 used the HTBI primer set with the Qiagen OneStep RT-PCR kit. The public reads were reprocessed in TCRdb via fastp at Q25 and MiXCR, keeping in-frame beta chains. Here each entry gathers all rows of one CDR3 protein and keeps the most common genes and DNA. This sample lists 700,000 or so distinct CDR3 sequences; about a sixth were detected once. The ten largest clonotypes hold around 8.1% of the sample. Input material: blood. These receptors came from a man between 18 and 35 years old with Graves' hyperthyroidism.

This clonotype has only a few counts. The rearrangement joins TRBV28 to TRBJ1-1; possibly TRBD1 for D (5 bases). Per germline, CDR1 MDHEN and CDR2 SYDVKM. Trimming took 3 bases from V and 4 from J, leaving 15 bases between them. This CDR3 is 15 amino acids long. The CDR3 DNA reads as TGTGCCAGCAGTTTGGGGGTAGGGAGGGGCACTGAAGCTTTCTTT. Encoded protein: CASSLGVGRGTEAFF.

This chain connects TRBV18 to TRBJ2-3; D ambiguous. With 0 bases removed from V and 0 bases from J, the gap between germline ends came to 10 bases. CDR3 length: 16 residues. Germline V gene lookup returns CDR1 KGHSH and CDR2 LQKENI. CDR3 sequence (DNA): TGTGCCAGCTCACCACCAGCCGGCATCAGCACAGATACGCAGTATTTT. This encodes CASSPPAGISTDTQYF.

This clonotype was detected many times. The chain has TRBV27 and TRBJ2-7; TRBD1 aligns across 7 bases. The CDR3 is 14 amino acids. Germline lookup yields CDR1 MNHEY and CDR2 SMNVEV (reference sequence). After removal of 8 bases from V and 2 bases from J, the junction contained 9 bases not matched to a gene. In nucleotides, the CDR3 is TGTGCCAGCGCCCCAGGACAGGATCCCTACGAGCAGTACTTC. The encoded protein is CASAPGQDPYEQYF.

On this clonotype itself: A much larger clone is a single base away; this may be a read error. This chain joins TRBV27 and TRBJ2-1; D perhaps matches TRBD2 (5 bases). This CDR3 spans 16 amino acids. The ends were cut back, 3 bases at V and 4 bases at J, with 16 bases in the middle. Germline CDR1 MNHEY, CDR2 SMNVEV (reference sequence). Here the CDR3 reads CASSFFARGPYNEQFF. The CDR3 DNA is TGTGCCAGCAGTTTTTTCGCGAGAGGGCCTTACAATGAGCAGTTCTTC.

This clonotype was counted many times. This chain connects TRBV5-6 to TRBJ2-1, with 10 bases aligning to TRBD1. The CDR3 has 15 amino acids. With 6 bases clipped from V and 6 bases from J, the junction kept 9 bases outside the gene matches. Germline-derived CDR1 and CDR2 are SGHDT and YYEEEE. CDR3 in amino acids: CASTPGTGDGNEQFF. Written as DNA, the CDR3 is TGTGCCAGCACTCCCGGGACAGGGGACGGCAATGAGCAGTTCTTC.

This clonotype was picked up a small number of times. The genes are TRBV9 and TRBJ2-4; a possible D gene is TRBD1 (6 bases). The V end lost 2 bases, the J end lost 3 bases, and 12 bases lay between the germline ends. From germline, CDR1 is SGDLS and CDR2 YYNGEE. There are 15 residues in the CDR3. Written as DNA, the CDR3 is TGTGCCAGCAGCGTTTCCCAGGGGAGCAAAAACATTCAGTACTTC. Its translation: CASSVSQGSKNIQYF.

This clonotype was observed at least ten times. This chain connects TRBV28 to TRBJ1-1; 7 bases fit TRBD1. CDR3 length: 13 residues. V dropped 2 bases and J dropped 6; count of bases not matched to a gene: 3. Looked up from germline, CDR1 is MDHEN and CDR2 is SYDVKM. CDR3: CASSLRGPAEAFF. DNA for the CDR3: TGTGCCAGCAGTTTAAGGGGGCCCGCTGAAGCTTTCTTT.